The 5 T cell receptor beta chains reported below all come from one sample, sequenced in a study of early T cells in non-severe SARS-CoV-2 infection. TCRdb re-called the 5' RACE reads with MiXCR, one entry per CDR3 protein. This table has about 76,000 distinct CDR3 sequences, around 10% appearing once. The sequencing sample was made of whole blood. All receptors come from an adult who was a healthcare worker with PCR-confirmed SARS-CoV-2 infection or an uninfected control (not recorded which).

The rearrangement joins TRBV9 to TRBJ1-5; D gene unclear. The CDR3 length is 15 residues. The germline CDR1 and CDR2 sequences are SGDLS and YYNGEE. V was clipped by 3 bases and J by 4 bases, with 14 bases between them. In DNA, the CDR3 is TGTGCCAGCAGCGCCACCGGACGGACGAATCAGCCCCAGCATTTT. This translates into CASSATGRTNQPQHF.

The V and J genes are TRBV12-3 or TRBV12-4 and TRBJ2-7; no reliable D call. The CDR3 is 12 amino acids. V lost 5 bases, J lost 0 bases, and 5 bases lay in between. The CDR3 spells CASSPYSYEQYF. The CDR3 DNA is TGTGCCAGCAGTCCGTACTCCTACGAGCAGTACTTC.

A few counts support this clonotype. This rearrangement joins TRBV5-1 to TRBJ2-5, with 11 bases identical to TRBD2. Germline values: CDR1 SGHRS, CDR2 YFSETQ. The junction had 5 bases not matched to a gene; V was cut back by 2 bases and J by 2 bases. The CDR3 is 16 amino acids. This chain's CDR3 is CASSLLAGAPQETQYF. The CDR3 DNA reads as TGCGCCAGCAGCTTACTAGCGGGGGCTCCTCAAGAGACCCAGTACTTC.

A few counts support this clonotype. The gene calls are TRBV4-3 and TRBJ1-1; D is possibly TRBD1 (6 bases). Deletions cut 0 bases from V and 3 bases from J, with 14 bases between. Germline V lookup: CDR1 LGHNA, CDR2 YSLEER. The CDR3 spans 16 residues. CDR3 nucleotides: TGCGCCAGCAGCCAAGAAGCAGGGGCACCTTACACTGAAGCTTTCTTT. The encoded protein is CASSQEAGAPYTEAFF.

This clonotype was found a few times. The chain uses TRBV12-3 or TRBV12-4 and TRBJ1-1, with D tentatively TRBD1 (5 bases). CDR3 length: 14 amino acids. Trimming took off 1 base at V and 9 bases at J, with 15 bases between the two ends. CDR3 sequence (DNA): TGTGCCAGCAGTTTAGGTCCAGGGATTTTTCAAGCTTTCTTT. It codes for CASSLGPGIFQAFF.